The 19 T cell receptor delta chains below come from one sample, sequenced in a study of gamma-delta T cells after stem cell transplantation (dated by TCRdb to 2015 to 2016). Receptor libraries were prepared by RT-PCR. TCRdb records Illumina MiSeq as the sequencer. TCRdb recomputed clones from the public reads with CATT; identical DNA rows were then combined. The sample table shows around 1,700 delta-chain clones, and about 2.1% are seen once. The top ten clones comprise 45% to 50% of the sample. Input material: gamma-delta T cells. The receptors were sampled from a human donor. It is not recorded whose cells these are; they may come from a transplant donor.

This clone came up a few times. TCRdb's entry gives the protein of a much larger clone, which mismatches this DNA's translation at residue 7, likely from a read error; the protein reported here is translated from the DNA. The chain recombines TRDV2 with TRDJ1; 7 bases are shared with TRDD3. The CDR3 length is 17 residues. The V gene's germline CDR1 is GEAIGNYY and CDR2 EKD. V shed 3 bases, J shed 0 bases, and the junction held 12 bases outside the gene matches. CDR3: CACDALPGDSYTDKLIF. In nucleotides, the CDR3 is TGTGCCTGTGACGCCCTACCGGGGGATTCGTACACCGATAAACTCATCTTT.

There are a few counts of this clone. This DNA translates differently at residue 13 from the TCRdb protein, which is that of a much larger clone; a read error is likely, and the protein shown is the DNA's own translation. The rearrangement uses TRDV2 and TRDJ1, with D possibly TRDD3 on 6 matching bases. From germline, CDR1 is GEAIGNYY and CDR2 EKD. The CDR3 has 15 residues. The CDR3 nucleotides read TGTGCCTGTGACACCGTGGGAGGATACACCGATAAACCCATCTTT. Translation: CACDTVGGYTDKPIF.

This clone was seen more than once but under ten times. A read error is likely here: a far larger clone is one base away. The same CDR3 is also encoded by other DNA sequences in this sample. V gene TRDV2 combines with J gene TRDJ1; 9 bases agree with TRDD3. The ends lost 3 bases at V and 3 bases at J; junction bases unmatched: 13. The CDR3 spans 17 residues. The germline V gene has CDR1 GEAIGNYY and CDR2 EKD. The CDR3 protein is CACDPLLGDRGADKLIF. The CDR3 bases are TGTGCCTGTGACCCTCTACTGGGGGACCGTGGCGCCGATAAACTCATCTTT.

This clone has a handful of counts. The chain couples TRDV2 to TRDJ1, with 11 nucleotides matching TRDD3. The trim removed 0 bases at V and 0 bases at J, leaving 11 bases unmatched. The CDR3 runs to 19 residues. Germline values: CDR1 GEAIGNYY, CDR2 EKD. The CDR3 spells CACDTVLGDTTLYTDKLIF. In nucleotides, the CDR3 is TGTGCCTGTGACACCGTTCTGGGGGATACCACACTGTACACCGATAAACTCATCTTT.

This clone was observed a few times. The rearrangement joins TRDV2 to TRDJ1; TRDD3 matches at 11 bases. This CDR3 comprises 19 residues. The germline V gene has CDR1 GEAIGNYY and CDR2 EKD. J was trimmed by 1 base and V by 0 bases; bases with no gene match: 12. CDR3 sequence reads: CACDTYWGISTSSTDKLIF. CDR3 nucleotide sequence: TGTGCCTGTGACACCTACTGGGGGATAAGTACTTCGAGCACCGATAAACTCATCTTT.

With regard to this clone: This DNA translates differently at residue 10 from the TCRdb protein, which is that of a much larger clone; a read error is likely, and the protein shown is the DNA's own translation. This chain links TRDV2 with TRDJ1, with D uncertain. The CDR3 loop spans 15 amino acids. Trimming shortened V by 1 base and J by 3 bases, and 14 bases separated the two germline ends. Germline CDR1 is GEAIGNYY and CDR2 is EKD. As DNA, the CDR3 is TGTGCCTGTGACACGGTAGGAGACTCCCCCGATAAACTCATCTTT. Protein sequence: CACDTVGDSPDKLIF.

Remarks on this clone: A far larger clone is off by one base, so a read error is likely. Other nucleotide sequences from this sample produce the same CDR3. The V and J genes are TRDV2 and TRDJ1, with 9 positions matching TRDD3. The CDR3 consists of 18 residues. Germline lookup yields CDR1 GEAIGNYY and CDR2 EKD. The CDR3 coding sequence is TGCGCCTGTGACACTGTCTATACTGGGGGAGATTACACCGATAAACTCATCTTT. It codes for CACDTVYTGGDYTDKLIF.

As to this clone: The protein in TCRdb stems from a much larger clone and differs at residue 12 from this DNA's translation, likely a read error; here the protein is translated from the DNA. The chain joins TRDV2 to TRDJ1; 9 bases fit TRDD2. The germline V gene encodes CDR1 GEAIGNYY and CDR2 EKD. This CDR3 is 19 amino acids long. V gave up 0 bases and J gave up 4 bases; unmatched junction bases: 17. DNA of the CDR3: TGTGCCTGTGACACCCACCTTCCTACAATCCGTAGGGACTACGATAAACTCATCTTT. It translates to CACDTHLPTIRRDYDKLIF.

This clone was found a few times. The chain uses TRDV2 and TRDJ3, with TRDD3 matching over 7 bases. CDR1 GEAIGNYY and CDR2 EKD come from the germline V gene. V was clipped by 0 bases and J by 2 bases; unmatched bases: 18. The CDR3 covers 22 residues. The CDR3 coding sequence is TGTGCCTGTGACACCCTAGCCCGTACTGGGGACCCAAACCCCTGGGACACCCGACAGATGTTTTTC. It translates to CACDTLARTGDPNPWDTRQMFF.

This clone was detected only a few times. TCRdb's protein for this DNA is that of a much larger clone and differs from the translation at residue 14, likely a read error; the protein shown is the DNA translation. This chain connects TRDV2 to TRDJ1; 13 bases fit TRDD3. The CDR3 totals 18 residues. The germline V gene encodes CDR1 GEAIGNYY and CDR2 EKD. Losses at the gene ends were 1 base for V and 7 bases for J; bases not matched to a gene: 14. The CDR3 here is CACDTVTGGYEKGAKLIF. The CDR3 region has the DNA TGTGCCTGTGACACGGTCACTGGGGGATACGAGAAGGGCGCTAAACTCATCTTT.

Concerning this clone: The TCRdb record carries a much larger clone's protein, which differs from this DNA's translation at residue 4; a read error is the likely cause, and the protein listed here is the DNA translation. The V call is TRDV2, the J call TRDJ1, with D perhaps matching TRDD3 (6 bases). V gave up 5 bases and J gave up 0 bases, with 18 bases separating them. Germline V CDR1 and CDR2: GEAIGNYY, EKD. The CDR3 length is 16 residues. CDR3 protein: CACALLGTSYTDKLIF. The CDR3 nucleotides read TGTGCCTGTGCCCTACTGGGTACAAGTTACACCGATAAACTCATCTTT.

Of note for this clone: TCRdb has a much larger clone's protein, which differs at residue 12 from the translation of this DNA, likely because of a read error; what is shown is the protein translated from the DNA. The J gene is TRDJ1, the V gene TRDV2, with 10 bases fitting TRDD3. V shed 1 base and J 1 base; nucleotides not matched to a gene: 11. Germline V lookup: CDR1 GEAIGNYY, CDR2 EKD. This CDR3 is built from 18 residues. For the CDR3, the DNA is TGTGCCTGTGACACTGTACTCGGGGGATACGGGCCCACCGATAAACTCATCTTT. Translated, it gives CACDTVLGGYGPTDKLIF.

This clone is medium-sized. This probably arose from a read error, given a far larger clone one base away. V usage is TRDV2 and J usage is TRDJ1; TRDD3 agrees at 8 bases. This CDR3 has 19 amino acids. Germline-derived CDR1 and CDR2 are GEAIGNYY and EKD. J was trimmed by 3 bases and V by 0 bases; bases with no gene match: 17. In DNA, the CDR3 is TGTGCCTGTGACACCCTAGCCCGTACTGGGGGCGTTGATGCCGATAAACTCATCTTT. Its translation: CACDTLARTGGVDADKLIF.

This clone was recorded a few times. A far bigger clonotype differs at one base, so this is likely a read error. Other DNA sequences of this sample code for an identical CDR3. The gene calls are TRDV2 and TRDJ1; D is unclear. V lost 0 bases and J 5 bases, leaving 15 bases between the germline ends. The CDR3 totals 15 residues. Germline assignment: CDR1 GEAIGNYY and CDR2 EKD. The CDR3 nucleotides are TGTGCCTGTGACACCATTATCGAGCAGACTGATAAACTCATCTTT. It specifies CACDTIIEQTDKLIF.

This clone is large in the sample. This specimen includes other DNA sequences encoding the same CDR3. The chain employs TRDV2 and TRDJ2; 11 positions agree with TRDD3. With 2 bases clipped from V and 0 bases from J, the junction kept 10 bases outside the gene matches. Germline V gene lookup returns CDR1 GEAIGNYY and CDR2 EKD. The CDR3 length is 19 residues. The CDR3 loop reads CACDKVLGDKGTLTAQLFF. The CDR3 nucleotides read TGTGCCTGTGACAAAGTACTGGGGGATAAGGGGACTTTGACAGCACAACTCTTCTTT.

This rearrangement joins TRDV2 to TRDJ2, with a possible D match to TRDD3 (6 bases). The germline V gene has CDR1 GEAIGNYY and CDR2 EKD. The germline V and J ends were trimmed by 3 bases and 0 bases, with 10 bases remaining between them. The CDR3 runs 15 residues. The CDR3 DNA sequence: TGTGCCTGTGACTTACTGGGCTCTTTGACAGCACAACTCTTCTTT. Translated: CACDLLGSLTAQLFF.

This clone was observed a few times. The mismatch at residue 6 between this DNA's translation and the TCRdb protein of a much larger clone likely reflects a read error; the protein shown is translated from the DNA. V and J are TRDV2 and TRDJ1; 9 bases are a match to TRDD3. Germline CDR1 GEAIGNYY, CDR2 EKD. The CDR3 consists of 18 residues. V gave up 1 base and J gave up 0 bases; unmatched junction bases: 11. CDR3 sequence (DNA): TGTGCCTGTGACACTGCCTATACTGGGGGAGATTACACCGATAAACTCATCTTT. Its protein product is CACDTAYTGGDYTDKLIF.

This clone is labeled as large (0.1 to 1%). The sample contains more than one DNA sequence encoding this CDR3. This chain connects TRDV2 to TRDJ3, with TRDD3 identical over 9 bases. Per the germline V gene, CDR1 is GEAIGNYY and CDR2 is EKD. V lost 3 bases to trimming and J lost 0 bases; unmatched junction nucleotides: 20. The CDR3 length is 23 residues. CDR3 protein: CACDSPPTASGGLPSWDTRQMFF. The CDR3 DNA reads TGTGCCTGTGACTCCCCTCCTACGGCCTCTGGGGGATTACCCTCCTGGGACACCCGACAGATGTTTTTC.

Turning to this clone: The protein that TCRdb holds for this DNA derives from a much larger clone and differs from the translated DNA at residue 6, which likely indicates a read error; the protein shown here is translated from the DNA. The rearrangement joins TRDV2 to TRDJ1; 13 bases agree with TRDD3. The CDR3 has 20 residues. V trimming: 1 base; J trimming: 0 bases; junction bases outside the gene matches: 13. Germline-derived CDR1 and CDR2 are GEAIGNYY and EKD. CDR3 nucleotide sequence: TGTGCCTGTGACACGGGCCCTACTGGGGGATACGATAAGTACACCGATAAACTCATCTTT. Protein sequence: CACDTGPTGGYDKYTDKLIF.